The clone carrying this TCR beta chain was seen a handful of times. This entry comes from a study of cytomegalovirus exposure and HLA in healthy donors. J gave up 2 bases and V 4 bases, and 2 bases lay outside the gene matches. The CDR3 sequence is 13 residues long. Per germline, CDR1 SGHNT and CDR2 YYREEE (reference sequence). Primers included in the PCR were 60 Vbeta and 13 Jbeta primers. TCRdb's copy holds only in-frame clones and misses some; the assay was immunoSEQ multiplex PCR. Of 100,000 to 150,000 clones listed, around 80% were seen once; the top ten hold less than 2%. Sequencing was carried out using PBMCs. This chain uses TRBV5-4 with TRBJ2-5; 7 bases are shared with TRBD1. The TCR was taken from a man aged 50 to 60 in good health and CMV-seronegative. The CDR3 DNA reads TGTGCCAGCAGCCCGGGACAGCAAGAGACCCAGTACTTC. It translates to CASSPGQQETQYF. Drawing the rest from reference TRBV5-4 and TRBJ2-5, the complete variable domain is ETGVTQSPTHLIKTRGQQVTLRCSSQSGHNTVSWYQQALGQGPQFIFQYYREEENGRGNFPPRFSGLQFPNYSSELNVNALELDDSALYLCASSPGQQETQYFGPGTRLLVL.